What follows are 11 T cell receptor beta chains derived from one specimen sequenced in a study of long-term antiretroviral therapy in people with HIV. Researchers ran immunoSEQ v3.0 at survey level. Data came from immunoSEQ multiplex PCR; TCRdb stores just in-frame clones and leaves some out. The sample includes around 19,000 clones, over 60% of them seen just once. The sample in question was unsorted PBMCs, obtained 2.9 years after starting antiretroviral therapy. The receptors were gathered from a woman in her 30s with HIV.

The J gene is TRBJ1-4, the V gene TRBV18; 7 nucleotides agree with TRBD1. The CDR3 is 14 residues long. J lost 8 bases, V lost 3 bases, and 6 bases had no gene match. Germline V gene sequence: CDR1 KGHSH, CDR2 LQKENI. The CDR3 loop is CASSPIQGTEKLFF. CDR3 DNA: TGTGCCAGCTCACCGATACAGGGGACGGAAAAACTGTTTTTT.

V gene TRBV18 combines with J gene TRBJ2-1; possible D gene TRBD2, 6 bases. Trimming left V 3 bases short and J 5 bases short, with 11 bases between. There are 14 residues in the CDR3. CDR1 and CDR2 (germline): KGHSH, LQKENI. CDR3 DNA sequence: TGTGCCAGCTCACCCGCCGGGGGAAACAATGAGCAGTTCTTC. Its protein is CASSPAGGNNEQFF.

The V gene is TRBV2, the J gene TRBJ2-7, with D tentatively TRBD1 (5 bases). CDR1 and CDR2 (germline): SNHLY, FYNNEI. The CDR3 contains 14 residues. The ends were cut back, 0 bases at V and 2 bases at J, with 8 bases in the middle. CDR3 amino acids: CASSEAGRAYEQYV. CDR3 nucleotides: TGTGCCAGCAGTGAAGCGGGCAGGGCCTACGAGCAGTACGTC.

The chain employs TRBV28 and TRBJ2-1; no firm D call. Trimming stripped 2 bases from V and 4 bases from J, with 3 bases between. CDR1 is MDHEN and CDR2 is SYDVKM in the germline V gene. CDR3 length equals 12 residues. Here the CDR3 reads CASSLLYNEQFF. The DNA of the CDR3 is TGTGCCAGCAGTTTACTTTACAATGAGCAGTTCTTC.

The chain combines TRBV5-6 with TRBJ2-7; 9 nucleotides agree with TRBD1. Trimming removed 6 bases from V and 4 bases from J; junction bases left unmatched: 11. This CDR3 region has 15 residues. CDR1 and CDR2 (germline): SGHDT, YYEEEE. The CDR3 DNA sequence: TGTGCCAGCACGCAATCCGGGACAGGGTTTTACGAGCAGTACGTC. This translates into CASTQSGTGFYEQYV.

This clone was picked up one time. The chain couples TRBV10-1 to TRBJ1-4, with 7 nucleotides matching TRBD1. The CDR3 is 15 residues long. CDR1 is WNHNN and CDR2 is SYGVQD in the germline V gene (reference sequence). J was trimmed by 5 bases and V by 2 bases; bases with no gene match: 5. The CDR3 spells CASSERTGRNEKLFF. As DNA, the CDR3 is TGCGCCAGCAGTGAGCGGACAGGCCGAAATGAAAAACTGTTTTTT.

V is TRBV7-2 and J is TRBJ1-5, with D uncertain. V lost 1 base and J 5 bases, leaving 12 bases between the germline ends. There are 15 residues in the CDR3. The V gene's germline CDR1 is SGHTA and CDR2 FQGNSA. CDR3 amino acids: CASSLVAGVDQPQHF. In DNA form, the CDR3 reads TGTGCCAGCAGCTTAGTCGCGGGAGTCGATCAGCCCCAGCATTTT.

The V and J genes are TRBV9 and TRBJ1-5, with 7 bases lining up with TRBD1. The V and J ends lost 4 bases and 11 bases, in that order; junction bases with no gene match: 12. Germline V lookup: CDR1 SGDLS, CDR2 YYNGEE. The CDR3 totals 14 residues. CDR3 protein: CASSLGTEPFAQHF. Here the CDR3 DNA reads TGTGCCAGCAGCTTAGGGACAGAGCCATTCGCCCAGCATTTT.

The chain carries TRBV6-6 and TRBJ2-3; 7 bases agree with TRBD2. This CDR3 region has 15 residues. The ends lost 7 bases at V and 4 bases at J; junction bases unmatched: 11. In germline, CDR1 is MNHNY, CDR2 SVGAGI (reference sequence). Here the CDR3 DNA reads TGTGCCAGCACCCCCCCGGGGGGTGATGCAGATACGCAGTATTTT. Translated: CASTPPGGDADTQYF.

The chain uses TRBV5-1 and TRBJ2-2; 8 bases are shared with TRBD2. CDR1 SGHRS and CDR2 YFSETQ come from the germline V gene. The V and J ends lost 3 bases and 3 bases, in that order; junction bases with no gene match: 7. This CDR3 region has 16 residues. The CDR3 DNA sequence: TGCGCCAGCAGCTCGGGGGGGAGCGGTTACACCGGGGAGCTGTTTTTT. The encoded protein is CASSSGGSGYTGELFF.

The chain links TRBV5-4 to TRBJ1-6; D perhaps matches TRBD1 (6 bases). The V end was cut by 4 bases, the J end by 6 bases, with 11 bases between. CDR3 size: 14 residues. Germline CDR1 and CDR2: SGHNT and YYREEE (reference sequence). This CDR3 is CASSPGGFNSPLHF. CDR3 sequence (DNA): TGTGCCAGCAGCCCGGGGGGCTTTAATTCACCCCTCCACTTT. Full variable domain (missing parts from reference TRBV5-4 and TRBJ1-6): ETGVTQSPTHLIKTRGQQVTLRCSSQSGHNTVSWYQQALGQGPQFIFQYYREEENGRGNFPPRFSGLQFPNYSSELNVNALELDDSALYLCASSPGGFNSPLHFGNGTRLTVT.